What follows are 8 T cell receptor beta chains derived from one specimen sequenced in a study of T cell responses to AZD1222 COVID-19 vaccine. Sequenced by immunoSEQ multiplex PCR; TCRdb stores in-frame clones only, minus some. The repertoire consists of 150,000 to 170,000 clones, with 86% occurring once and the leading ten covering approximately 5.1%. The input for sequencing was peripheral blood, taken on day 0 of MenACWY control vaccination. All receptors derive from an adult in good health.

V is TRBV28 and J is TRBJ1-5, with D maybe TRBD1 (6 bases). The V end was cut by 5 bases, the J end by 3 bases, with 17 bases between. The length of the CDR3 is 16 residues. Germline lookup yields CDR1 MDHEN and CDR2 SYDVKM. This chain's CDR3 is CASSPSGQQYNQPQHF. In nucleotides, the CDR3 is TGTGCCAGCAGTCCCTCCGGACAGCAATACAATCAGCCCCAGCATTTT.

The chain couples TRBV9 to TRBJ2-2; no clear D. The germline V gene encodes CDR1 SGDLS and CDR2 YYNGEE. This CDR3 spans 15 amino acids. V lost 1 base and J 4 bases, leaving 11 bases between the germline ends. The CDR3 protein is CASSVKVLGTGELFF. CDR3 DNA sequence: TGTGCCAGCAGCGTAAAGGTGCTCGGCACCGGGGAGCTGTTTTTT.

The chain combines TRBV5-1 with TRBJ1-4; 7 nucleotides agree with TRBD1. The CDR3 has 14 amino acids. Germline V lookup: CDR1 SGHRS, CDR2 YFSETQ. Trimming at V came to 4 bases and at J to 8 bases, leaving 8 bases not matched to a gene. CDR3 in amino acids: CASSATGVGEKLFF. The CDR3 region has the DNA TGCGCCAGCAGCGCCACAGGGGTCGGAGAAAAACTGTTTTTT.

V usage is TRBV5-5 and J usage is TRBJ1-4; possible D gene TRBD1, 5 bases. The V gene's germline CDR1 is SGHKS and CDR2 YYEKEE (reference sequence). The CDR3 length is 14 residues. V was clipped by 0 bases and J by 8 bases, with 11 bases between them. This CDR3 is CASSLGGGGEKLFF. The CDR3 region has the DNA TGTGCCAGCAGCTTGGGCGGGGGAGGCGAAAAACTGTTTTTT.

This clone was observed a handful of times. This chain uses TRBV24-1 with TRBJ2-1; 10 nucleotides match TRBD2. Germline values: CDR1 KGHDR, CDR2 SFDVKD. V lost 0 bases to trimming and J lost 6 bases; unmatched junction nucleotides: 7. This CDR3 spans 17 amino acids. The CDR3 loop reads CATSDLRSSGRANEQFF. CDR3 nucleotides: TGTGCCACCAGTGATTTGCGCTCAAGCGGGAGGGCCAATGAGCAGTTCTTC.

The chain is built from TRBV19 and TRBJ1-1, with D hard to call. Deletions cut 3 bases from V and 9 bases from J, with 8 bases between. Germline V gene sequence: CDR1 LNHDA, CDR2 SQIVND (reference sequence). The CDR3 consists of 11 residues. The CDR3 DNA reads as TGTGCCAGTAGTATGGCCCCCCAAGCTTTCTTT. Residues: CASSMAPQAFF. The entire variable domain, with the rest obtained from reference TRBV19 and TRBJ1-1, is as follows: DGGITQSPKYLFRKEGQNVTLSCEQNLNHDAMYWYRQDPGQGLRLIYYSQIVNDFQKGDIAEGYSVSREKKESFPLTVTSAQKNPTAFYLCASSMAPQAFFGQGTRLTVV.

V and J are TRBV28 and TRBJ2-4; D unresolved. The CDR3 is made up of 14 amino acids. V was trimmed by 5 bases and J by 2 bases, leaving 10 bases between them. Germline CDR1 and CDR2: MDHEN and SYDVKM. In DNA form, the CDR3 reads TGTGCCAGCAGTCGGGCGCGGACCAAAAACATTCAGTACTTC. It encodes CASSRARTKNIQYF.

The chain carries TRBV3-1 (or the pseudogene TRBV3-2) and TRBJ1-2; the D gene is possibly TRBD1 (6 bases). The germline gives CDR1 LGHDT, CDR2 YNNKEL (reference sequence). The CDR3 runs 15 residues. Trimming shortened V by 4 bases and J by 4 bases, and 16 bases separated the two germline ends. CDR3 DNA: TGTGCCAGCAGCCGAACCTCAGGGGAGGGCTATGGCTACACCTTC. Residues: CASSRTSGEGYGYTF.